This TCR beta chain was obtained from a study of T cell responses to AZD1222 COVID-19 vaccine. Trimming cost V 4 bases and J 5 bases, with 9 bases left between them. Germline loops: CDR1 SNHLY, CDR2 FYNNEI. The CDR3 has 13 residues. The count of this clone is one. Profiling relied on immunoSEQ multiplex PCR, and the TCRdb table lists in-frame clones only, not all of them. The sample includes 95,000 to 110,000 clones, 91% of them seen just once. The chain has TRBV2 and TRBJ1-5, with D tentatively TRBD1 (5 bases). The TCR comes from an adult in good health. Sequences were derived from peripheral blood, sampled on day 0 of AZD1222 vaccination. This CDR3 is CASSAGYDQPQHF. In DNA form, the CDR3 reads TGTGCCAGCAGTGCAGGGTACGATCAGCCCCAGCATTTT.